This TCR beta chain appears in the sequencing data of a study of OX40 agonist ivuxolimab in advanced cancers. Study-level information: Clinicians treated patients with ivuxolimab, an agonistic anti-OX40 (CD134) antibody.

Study-level results: Antigen targets of the expanded peripheral T cells went undetermined. A proportion of nonresponders additionally exhibited low normalized T-cell clonal expansion.

This clone was recorded once. The antigen remains undetermined. The assay was immunoSEQ multiplex PCR, and TCRdb's table has in-frame clones only and misses some. The sample has 60,000 to 80,000 clones, 90% to 95% seen once. V lost 2 bases to trimming and J lost 8 bases; unmatched junction nucleotides: 3. Germline V CDR1 and CDR2: ENHRY, SYGVKD. The length of the CDR3 is 16 residues. The V and J genes are TRBV10-3 and TRBJ2-4; 16 nucleotides align to TRBD2. The receptor comes from an adult with an advanced solid tumor such as melanoma, head and neck, liver or kidney cancer. Sequencing used CD4+ or CD8+ T cells sorted from blood, obtained in a trial of the OX40 agonist ivuxolimab. The CDR3: CAISEGTSGRVDIQYF. The CDR3 DNA follows: TGTGCCATCAGTGAGGGGACTAGCGGGAGGGTCGACATTCAGTACTTC.